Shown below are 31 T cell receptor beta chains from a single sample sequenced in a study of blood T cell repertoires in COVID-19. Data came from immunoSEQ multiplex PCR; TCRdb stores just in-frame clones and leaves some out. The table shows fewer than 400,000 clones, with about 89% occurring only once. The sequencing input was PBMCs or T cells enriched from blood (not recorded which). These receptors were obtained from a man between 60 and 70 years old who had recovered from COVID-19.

Here the CDR3 reads CASSQGAGEQYF. The CDR3 DNA sequence: TGTGCCAGCAGCCAGGGGGCGGGCGAGCAGTACTTC. V is TRBV11-2 and J is TRBJ2-7; 8 bases agree with TRBD1. V trimming: 5 bases; J trimming: 6 bases; junction bases outside the gene matches: 3. This CDR3 spans 12 amino acids. Germline values: CDR1 SGHAT, CDR2 FQNNGV.

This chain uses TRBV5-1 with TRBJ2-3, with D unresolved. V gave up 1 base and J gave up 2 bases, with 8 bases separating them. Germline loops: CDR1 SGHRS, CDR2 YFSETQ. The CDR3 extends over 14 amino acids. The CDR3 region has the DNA TGCGCCAGCAGCTTGTCACAGAACACAGATACGCAGTATTTT. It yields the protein CASSLSQNTDTQYF. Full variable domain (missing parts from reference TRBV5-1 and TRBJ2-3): KAGVTQTPRYLIKTRGQQVTLSCSPISGHRSVSWYQQTPGQGLQFLFEYFSETQRNKGNFPGRFSGRQFSNSRSEMNVSTLELGDSALYLCASSLSQNTDTQYFGPGTRLTVL.

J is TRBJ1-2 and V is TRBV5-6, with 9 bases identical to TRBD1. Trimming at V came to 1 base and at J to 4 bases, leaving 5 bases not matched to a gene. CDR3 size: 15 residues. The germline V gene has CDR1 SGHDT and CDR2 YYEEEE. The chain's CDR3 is CASSLRDRDFYGYTF. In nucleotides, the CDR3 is TGTGCCAGCAGCTTGAGGGACAGGGATTTCTATGGCTACACCTTC.

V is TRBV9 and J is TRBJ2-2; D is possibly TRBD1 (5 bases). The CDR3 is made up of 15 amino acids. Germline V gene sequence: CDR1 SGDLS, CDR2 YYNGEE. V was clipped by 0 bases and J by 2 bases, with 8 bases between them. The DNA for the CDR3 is TGTGCCAGCAGCGTAGTACAGGTTAACACCGGGGAGCTGTTTTTT. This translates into CASSVVQVNTGELFF.

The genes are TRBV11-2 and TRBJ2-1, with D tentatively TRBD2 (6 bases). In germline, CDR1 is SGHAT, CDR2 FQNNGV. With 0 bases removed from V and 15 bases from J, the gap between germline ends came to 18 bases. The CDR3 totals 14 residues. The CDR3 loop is CASSLDGGPPNRFF. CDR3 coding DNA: TGTGCCAGCAGCTTAGACGGGGGTCCCCCCAACAGGTTCTTC.

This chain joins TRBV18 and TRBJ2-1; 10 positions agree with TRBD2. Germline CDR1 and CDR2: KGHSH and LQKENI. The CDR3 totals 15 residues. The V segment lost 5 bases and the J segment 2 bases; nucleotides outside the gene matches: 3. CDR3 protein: CASSSGLAAYNEQFF. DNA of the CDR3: TGTGCCAGCTCATCAGGACTAGCGGCCTACAATGAGCAGTTCTTC.

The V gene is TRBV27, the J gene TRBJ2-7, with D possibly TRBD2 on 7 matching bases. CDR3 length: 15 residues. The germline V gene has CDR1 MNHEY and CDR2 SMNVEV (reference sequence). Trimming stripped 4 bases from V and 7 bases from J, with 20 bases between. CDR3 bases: TGTGCCAGCAGTTACTGGGCAGGGGAGGGGGGAGAGCAGTACTTC. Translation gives CASSYWAGEGGEQYF.

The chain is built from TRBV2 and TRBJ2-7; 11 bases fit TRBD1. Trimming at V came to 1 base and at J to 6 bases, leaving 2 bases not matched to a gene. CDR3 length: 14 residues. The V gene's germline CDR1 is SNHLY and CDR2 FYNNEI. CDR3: CASSEGTGGIEQYF. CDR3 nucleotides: TGTGCCAGCAGTGAAGGGACAGGGGGCATCGAGCAGTACTTC.

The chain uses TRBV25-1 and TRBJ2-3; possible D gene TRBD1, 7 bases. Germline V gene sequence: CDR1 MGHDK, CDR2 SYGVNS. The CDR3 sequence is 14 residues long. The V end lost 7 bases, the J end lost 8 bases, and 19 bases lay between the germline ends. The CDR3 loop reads CASKDTSGGGTQYF. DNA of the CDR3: TGTGCCAGCAAAGACACCTCAGGGGGAGGTACGCAGTATTTT. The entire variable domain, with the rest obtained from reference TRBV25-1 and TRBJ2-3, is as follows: EADIYQTPRYLVIGTGKKITLECSQTMGHDKMYWYQQDPGMELHLIHYSYGVNSTEKGDLSSESTVSRIRTEHFPLTLESARPSHTSQYLCASKDTSGGGTQYFGPGTRLTVL.

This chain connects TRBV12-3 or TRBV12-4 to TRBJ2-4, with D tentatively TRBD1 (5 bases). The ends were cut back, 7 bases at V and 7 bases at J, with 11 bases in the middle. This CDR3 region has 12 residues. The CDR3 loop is CASTGFTNIQYF. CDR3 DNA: TGTGCCAGCACAGGGTTCACGAACATTCAGTACTTC.

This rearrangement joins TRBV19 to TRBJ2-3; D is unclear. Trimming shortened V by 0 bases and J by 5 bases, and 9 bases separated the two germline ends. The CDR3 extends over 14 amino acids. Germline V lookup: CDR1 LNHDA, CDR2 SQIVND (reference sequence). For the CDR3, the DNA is TGTGCCAGTAGTATAGATCTCACGGGAGATACGCAGTATTTT. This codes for CASSIDLTGDTQYF. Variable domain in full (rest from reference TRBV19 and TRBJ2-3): DGGITQSPKYLFRKEGQNVTLSCEQNLNHDAMYWYRQDPGQGLRLIYYSQIVNDFQKGDIAEGYSVSREKKESFPLTVTSAQKNPTAFYLCASSIDLTGDTQYFGPGTRLTVL.

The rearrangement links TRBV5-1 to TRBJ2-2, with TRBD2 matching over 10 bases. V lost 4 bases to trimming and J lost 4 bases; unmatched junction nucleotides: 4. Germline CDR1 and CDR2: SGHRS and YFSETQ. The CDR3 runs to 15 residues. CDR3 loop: CASSLGLASTGELFF. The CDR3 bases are TGCGCCAGCAGCCTGGGACTAGCGAGCACCGGGGAGCTGTTTTTT.

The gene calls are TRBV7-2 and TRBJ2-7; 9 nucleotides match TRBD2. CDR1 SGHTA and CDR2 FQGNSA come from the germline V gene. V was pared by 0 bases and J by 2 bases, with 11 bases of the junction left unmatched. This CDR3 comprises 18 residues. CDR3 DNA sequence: TGTGCCAGCAGCTTAGCACCTTCTAGCGGGACCCATACCTACGAGCAGTACTTC. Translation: CASSLAPSSGTHTYEQYF.

The CDR3 reads CASSPGQGNYGYTF. The CDR3 DNA reads TGTGCCAGCAGCCCGGGACAGGGAAACTATGGCTACACCTTC. This sequence joins TRBV6-5 and TRBJ1-2; 9 positions agree with TRBD1. V lost 6 bases to trimming and J lost 2 bases; unmatched junction nucleotides: 4. The CDR3 is 14 amino acids. Germline loops: CDR1 MNHEY, CDR2 SVGAGI.

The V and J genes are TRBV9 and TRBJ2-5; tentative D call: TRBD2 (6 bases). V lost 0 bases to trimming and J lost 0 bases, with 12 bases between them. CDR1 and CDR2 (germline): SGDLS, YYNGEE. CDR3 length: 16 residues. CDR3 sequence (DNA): TGTGCCAGCAGCGTAGGTCGTGGGGGGTACCAAGAGACCCAGTACTTC. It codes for CASSVGRGGYQETQYF.

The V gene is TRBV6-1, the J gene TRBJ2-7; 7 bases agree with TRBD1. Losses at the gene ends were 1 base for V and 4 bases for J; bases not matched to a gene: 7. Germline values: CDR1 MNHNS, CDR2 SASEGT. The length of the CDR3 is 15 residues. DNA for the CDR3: TGTGCCAGCAGTGAAGTAGGGACAGTCTCTTACGAGCAGTACTTC. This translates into CASSEVGTVSYEQYF.

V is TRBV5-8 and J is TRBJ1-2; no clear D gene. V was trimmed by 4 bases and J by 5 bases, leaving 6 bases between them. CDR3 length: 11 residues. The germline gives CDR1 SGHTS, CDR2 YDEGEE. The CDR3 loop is CASSALYGYTF. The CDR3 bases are TGTGCCAGCAGCGCGTTGTATGGCTACACCTTC.

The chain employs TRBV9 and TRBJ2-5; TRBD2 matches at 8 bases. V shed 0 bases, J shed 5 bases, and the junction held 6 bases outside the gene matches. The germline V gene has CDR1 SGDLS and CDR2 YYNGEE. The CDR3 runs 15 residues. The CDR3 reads CASSVGVAGRETQYF. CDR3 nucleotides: TGTGCCAGCAGCGTAGGGGTAGCGGGGCGGGAGACCCAGTACTTC.

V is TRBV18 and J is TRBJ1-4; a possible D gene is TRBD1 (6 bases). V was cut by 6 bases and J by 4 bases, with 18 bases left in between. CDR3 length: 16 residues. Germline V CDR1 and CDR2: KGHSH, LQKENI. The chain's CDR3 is CASSPRQGSHNEKLFF. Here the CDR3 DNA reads TGTGCCAGCTCGCCAAGGCAGGGGAGCCATAATGAAAAACTGTTTTTT.

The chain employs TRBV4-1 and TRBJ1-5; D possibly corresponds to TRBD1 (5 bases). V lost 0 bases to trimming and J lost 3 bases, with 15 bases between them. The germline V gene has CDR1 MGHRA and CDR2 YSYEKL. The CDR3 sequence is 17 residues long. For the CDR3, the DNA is TGCGCCAGCAGCCAAGATGCGGGGGGTCCCTACAATCAGCCCCAGCATTTT. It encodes CASSQDAGGPYNQPQHF.

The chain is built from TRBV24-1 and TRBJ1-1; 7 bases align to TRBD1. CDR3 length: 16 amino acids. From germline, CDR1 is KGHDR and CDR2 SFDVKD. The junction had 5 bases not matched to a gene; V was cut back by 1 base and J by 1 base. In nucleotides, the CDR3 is TGTGCCACCAGTGATTTAGGACAGGTGTGGAACACTGAAGCTTTCTTT. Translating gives CATSDLGQVWNTEAFF.

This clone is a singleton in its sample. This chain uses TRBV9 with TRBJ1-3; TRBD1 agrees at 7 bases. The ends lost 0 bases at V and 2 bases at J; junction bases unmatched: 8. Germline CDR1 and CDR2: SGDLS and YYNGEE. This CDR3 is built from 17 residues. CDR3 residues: CASSVGGQRTPGNTIYF. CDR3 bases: TGTGCCAGCAGCGTAGGGGGACAGAGAACCCCTGGAAACACCATATATTTT.

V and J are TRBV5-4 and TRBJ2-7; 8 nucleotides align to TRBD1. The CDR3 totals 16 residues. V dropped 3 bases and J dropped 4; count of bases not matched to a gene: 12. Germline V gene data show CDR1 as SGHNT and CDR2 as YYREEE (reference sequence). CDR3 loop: CASSSGTGPRGYEQYF. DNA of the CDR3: TGTGCCAGCAGCTCAGGGACAGGCCCCCGAGGGTACGAGCAGTACTTC.

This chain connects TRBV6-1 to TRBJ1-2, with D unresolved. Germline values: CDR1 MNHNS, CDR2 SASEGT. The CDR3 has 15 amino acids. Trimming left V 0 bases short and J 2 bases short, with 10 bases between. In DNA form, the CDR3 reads TGTGCCAGCAGTGAAGCGCTTTCTATCAACTATGGCTACACCTTC. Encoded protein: CASSEALSINYGYTF.

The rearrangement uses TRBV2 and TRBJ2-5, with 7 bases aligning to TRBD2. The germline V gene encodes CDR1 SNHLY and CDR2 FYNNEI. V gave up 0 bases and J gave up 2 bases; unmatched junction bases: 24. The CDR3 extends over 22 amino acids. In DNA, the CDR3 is TGTGCCAGCAGTGAAGCGGGGGGGAAGGGTCGACTTTACGGGCTCCTTCAAGAGACCCAGTACTTC. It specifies CASSEAGGKGRLYGLLQETQYF. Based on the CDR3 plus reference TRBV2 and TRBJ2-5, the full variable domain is EPEVTQTPSHQVTQMGQEVILRCVPISNHLYFYWYRQILGQKVEFLVSFYNNEISEKSEIFDDQFSVERPDGSNFTLKIRSTKLEDSAMYFCASSEAGGKGRLYGLLQETQYFGPGTRLLVL.

In nucleotides, the CDR3 is TGTGCCAGCAGCGCCATTAGGGGCTCCTACGAGCAGTACTTC. Translating it yields CASSAIRGSYEQYF. The chain carries TRBV6-5 and TRBJ2-7; perhaps TRBD1 as D (5 bases). The CDR3 consists of 14 residues. Between the trimmed V and J ends, which lost 6 bases and 0 bases, there was a span of 12 bases. Germline values: CDR1 MNHEY, CDR2 SVGAGI.

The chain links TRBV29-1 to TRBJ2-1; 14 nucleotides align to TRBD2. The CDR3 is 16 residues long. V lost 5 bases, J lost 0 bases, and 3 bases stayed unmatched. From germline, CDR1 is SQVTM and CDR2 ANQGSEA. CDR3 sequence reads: CSVQGLAGVSYNEQFF. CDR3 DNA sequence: TGCAGCGTTCAGGGACTAGCGGGAGTCTCCTACAATGAGCAGTTCTTC.

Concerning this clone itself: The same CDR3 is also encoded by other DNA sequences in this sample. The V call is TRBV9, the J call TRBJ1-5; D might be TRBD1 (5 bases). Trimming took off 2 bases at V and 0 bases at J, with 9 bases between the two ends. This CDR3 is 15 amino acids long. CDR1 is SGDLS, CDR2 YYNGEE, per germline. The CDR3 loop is CASSVDSYSNQPQHF. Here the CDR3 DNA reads TGTGCCAGCAGCGTTGACAGTTATAGCAATCAGCCCCAGCATTTT.

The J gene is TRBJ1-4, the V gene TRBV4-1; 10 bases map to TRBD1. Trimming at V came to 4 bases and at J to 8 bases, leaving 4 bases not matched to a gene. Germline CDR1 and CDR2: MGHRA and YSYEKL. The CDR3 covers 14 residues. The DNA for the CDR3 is TGCGCCAGCAGCCGCGGGACAGGGGAGGAAAAACTGTTTTTT. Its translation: CASSRGTGEEKLFF.

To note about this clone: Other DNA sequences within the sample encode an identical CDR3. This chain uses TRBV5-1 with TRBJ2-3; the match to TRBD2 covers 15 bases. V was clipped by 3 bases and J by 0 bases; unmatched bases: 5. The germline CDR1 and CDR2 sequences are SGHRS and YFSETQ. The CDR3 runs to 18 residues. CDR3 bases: TGCGCCAGCAGCTCCGGACTAGCGGGAGGGCCAAGCACAGATACGCAGTATTTT. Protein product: CASSSGLAGGPSTDTQYF.

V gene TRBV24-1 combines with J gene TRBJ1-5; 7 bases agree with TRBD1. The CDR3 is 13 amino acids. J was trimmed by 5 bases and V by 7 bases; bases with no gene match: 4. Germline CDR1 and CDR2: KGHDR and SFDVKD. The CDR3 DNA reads TGTGCCACCAGAACAGGGGAGGATCAGCCCCAGCATTTT. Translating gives CATRTGEDQPQHF.